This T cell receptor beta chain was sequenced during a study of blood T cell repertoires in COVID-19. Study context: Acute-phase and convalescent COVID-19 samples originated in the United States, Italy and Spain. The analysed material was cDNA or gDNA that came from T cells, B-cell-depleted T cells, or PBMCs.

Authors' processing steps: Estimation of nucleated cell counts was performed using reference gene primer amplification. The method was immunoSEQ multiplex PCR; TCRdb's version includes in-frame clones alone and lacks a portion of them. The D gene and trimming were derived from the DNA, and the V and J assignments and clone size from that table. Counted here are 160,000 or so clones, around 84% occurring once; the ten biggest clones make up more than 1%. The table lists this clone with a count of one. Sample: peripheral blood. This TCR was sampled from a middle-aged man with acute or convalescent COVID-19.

This CDR3 reads CATSSGQARGYTF. CDR3 bases: TGTGCCACTAGCTCGGGACAGGCTCGCGGCTACACCTTC. The V and J genes are TRBV15 and TRBJ1-2; 8 nucleotides agree with TRBD1. Germline V lookup: CDR1 LNHNV, CDR2 YYDKDF (reference sequence). Trimming cost V 9 bases and J 8 bases; bases outside gene matches: 11. The CDR3 covers 13 residues.